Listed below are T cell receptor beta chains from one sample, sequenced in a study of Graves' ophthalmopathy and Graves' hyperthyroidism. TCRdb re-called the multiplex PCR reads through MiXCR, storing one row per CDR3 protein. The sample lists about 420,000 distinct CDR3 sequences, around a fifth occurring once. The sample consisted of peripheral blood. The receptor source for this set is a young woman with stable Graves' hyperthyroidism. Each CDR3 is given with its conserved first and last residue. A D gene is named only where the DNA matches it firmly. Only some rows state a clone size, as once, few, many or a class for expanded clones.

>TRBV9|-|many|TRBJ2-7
CASSVVPGSEQYF
TGTGCCAGCAGCGTAGTCCCCGGTAGCGAGCAGTACTTC
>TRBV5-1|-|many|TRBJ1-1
CASSLQGTEAFF
TGTGCCAGCAGCTTACAGGGAACTGAAGCTTTCTTT
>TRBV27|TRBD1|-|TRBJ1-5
CASSFGTGIDQPQHF
TGTGCCAGCAGTTTTGGGACAGGGATAGATCAGCCCCAGCATTTT
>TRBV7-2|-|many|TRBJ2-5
CASRRFETQYF
TGTGCCAGCCGCCGTTTCGAGACCCAGTACTTC
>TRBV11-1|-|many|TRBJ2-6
CASSLATQLSGANVLTF
TGTGCCAGCAGCTTAGCGACACAGCTCTCTGGGGCCAACGTCCTGACTTTC
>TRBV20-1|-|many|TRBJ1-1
CSATQGNTEAFF
TGCAGTGCTACACAGGGAAACACTGAAGCTTTCTTT
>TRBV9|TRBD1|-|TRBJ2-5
CASSVQGAQETQYF
TGTGCCAGCAGCGTGCAGGGGGCGCAGGAGACCCAGTACTTC
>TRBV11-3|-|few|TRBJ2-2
CASSSLETGELFF
TGTGCCAGCAGCTCGCTAGAAACCGGGGAGCTGTTTTTT
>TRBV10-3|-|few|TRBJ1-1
CATDQIQGGNTEAFF
TGTGCCACCGATCAAATACAGGGTGGGAACACTGAAGCTTTCTTT
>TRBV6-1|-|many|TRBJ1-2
CASRQQGGLNYGYTF
TGTGCCAGCAGACAACAGGGCGGACTAAACTATGGCTACACCTTC
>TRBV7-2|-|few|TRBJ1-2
CASSFDRIYGYTF
TGTGCCAGCAGCTTTGACAGAATTTATGGCTACACCTTC
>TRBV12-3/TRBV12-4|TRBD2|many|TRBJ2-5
CASSLSSSGETQYF
TGTGCCAGCAGTTTATCTTCTAGCGGAGAGACCCAGTACTTC
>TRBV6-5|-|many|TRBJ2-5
CASSYRVETQYF
TGTGCCAGCAGTTACAGGGTAGAGACCCAGTACTTC
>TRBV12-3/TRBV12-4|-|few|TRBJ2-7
CASSLTVQGSDQYF
TGTGCCAGCAGTTTAACGGTACAGGGCAGCGATCAGTACTTC
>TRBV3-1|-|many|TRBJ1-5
CASSSLGGQPQHF
TGTGCCAGCAGTAGCTTGGGGGGTCAGCCCCAGCATTTT